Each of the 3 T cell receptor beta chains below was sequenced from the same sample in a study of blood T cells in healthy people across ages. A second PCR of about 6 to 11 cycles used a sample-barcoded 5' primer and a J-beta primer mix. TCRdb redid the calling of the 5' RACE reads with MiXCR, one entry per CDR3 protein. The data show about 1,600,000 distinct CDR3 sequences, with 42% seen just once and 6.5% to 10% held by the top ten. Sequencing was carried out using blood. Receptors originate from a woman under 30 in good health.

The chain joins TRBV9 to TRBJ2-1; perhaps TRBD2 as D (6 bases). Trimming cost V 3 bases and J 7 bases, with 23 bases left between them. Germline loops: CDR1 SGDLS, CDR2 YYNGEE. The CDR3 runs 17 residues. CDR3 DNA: TGTGCCAGCAGCGGTGGGACGGGAGACGGCGGTAGGAATGAGCAGTTCTTC. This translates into CASSGGTGDGGRNEQFF.

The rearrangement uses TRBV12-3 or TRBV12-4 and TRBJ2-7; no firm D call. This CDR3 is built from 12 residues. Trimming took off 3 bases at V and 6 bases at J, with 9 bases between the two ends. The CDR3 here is CASSLRAVEQYF. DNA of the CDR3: TGTGCCAGCAGTTTGAGAGCCGTCGAGCAGTACTTC.

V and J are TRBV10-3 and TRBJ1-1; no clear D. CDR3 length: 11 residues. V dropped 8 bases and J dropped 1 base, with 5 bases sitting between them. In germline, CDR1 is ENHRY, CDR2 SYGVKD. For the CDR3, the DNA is TGTGCCATCGGAAAGAACACTGAAGCTTTCTTT. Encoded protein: CAIGKNTEAFF.